Below, 21 T cell receptor beta chains from the same sample are listed, as sequenced in a study of T cells after posttransplantation cyclophosphamide. Using immunoSEQ multiplex PCR, the repertoire was profiled, and TCRdb retains in-frame clones only, with some absent. The data hold more than 20,000 clones, with almost 75% observed a single time. The material sequenced was memory CD4+ T cells sorted from PBMCs. Receptors originate from a woman in her fifties or sixties in good health, CMV-negative, and a related stem cell transplant donor.

A single count supports this clone. The rearrangement links TRBV5-1 to TRBJ1-6; a weak D match, TRBD1 (6 bases). V lost 2 bases, J lost 5 bases, and 11 bases lay in between. Germline CDR1 SGHRS, CDR2 YFSETQ. The CDR3 extends over 15 amino acids. The CDR3 loop reads CASSFTDRHNSPLHF. CDR3 nucleotides: TGCGCCAGCAGCTTTACGGACAGACATAATTCACCCCTCCACTTT.

This clone was seen a single time. As DNA, the CDR3 is TGTGCCAGTAGTACCCGGGGGGGGCAAGAGACCCAGTACTTC. It specifies CASSTRGGQETQYF. The chain has TRBV19 and TRBJ2-5; 8 bases agree with TRBD2. With V trimmed by 4 bases and J by 2 bases, 3 bases remained unmatched. The CDR3 runs to 14 residues. Germline V gives CDR1 LNHDA, CDR2 SQIVND (reference sequence).

The chain has TRBV6-6 and TRBJ2-2; D remains unclear. This CDR3 is 15 amino acids long. Trimming removed 0 bases from V and 3 bases from J, with 8 bases in between. Germline CDR1 is MNHNY and CDR2 is SVGAGI (reference sequence). CDR3 nucleotides: TGTGCCAGCAGTTACTCATCCCGGGACACCGGGGAGCTGTTTTTT. Its translation: CASSYSSRDTGELFF.

This rearrangement joins TRBV18 to TRBJ2-1, with 12 bases that match TRBD1. Germline V CDR1 and CDR2: KGHSH, LQKENI. This CDR3 comprises 14 residues. With V trimmed by 8 bases and J by 8 bases, 7 bases remained unmatched. CDR3 amino acids: CASQRDRGRDEQFF. CDR3 DNA sequence: TGTGCCAGCCAACGGGACAGGGGGCGGGATGAGCAGTTCTTC.

The chain uses TRBV5-1 and TRBJ2-1; D might be TRBD2 (7 bases). V lost 4 bases, J lost 2 bases, and 13 bases lay in between. The CDR3 length is 15 residues. Germline V gene data show CDR1 as SGHRS and CDR2 as YFSETQ. The CDR3 DNA reads TGCGCCAGCAGCAGAGGGGGGAGGGCCTACAATGAGCAGTTCTTC. Protein sequence: CASSRGGRAYNEQFF.

This clone was observed a few times. J is TRBJ2-2 and V is TRBV7-3; D ambiguous. The germline V gene encodes CDR1 SGHTA and CDR2 FQGTGA. CDR3 length: 16 amino acids. Trimming pared 2 bases from V and 1 base from J, leaving 11 bases between. CDR3 bases: TGTGCCAGCAGCTTACAACCAGCGCAGAACACCGGGGAGCTGTTTTTT. It specifies CASSLQPAQNTGELFF.

The CDR3 DNA reads as TGTGCCAGCAGCTCCGATACAGGGAAATTAGGAGAGACCCAGTACTTC. This codes for CASSSDTGKLGETQYF. The chain couples TRBV28 to TRBJ2-5; the D gene is possibly TRBD1 (6 bases). Trimming took 6 bases from V and 4 from J, leaving 21 bases between them. This CDR3 has 16 residues. Germline V gene data show CDR1 as MDHEN and CDR2 as SYDVKM.

The chain carries TRBV19 and TRBJ1-2; perhaps TRBD1 as D (5 bases). V lost 6 bases and J 3 bases, leaving 17 bases between the germline ends. Germline V gene sequence: CDR1 LNHDA, CDR2 SQIVND (reference sequence). This CDR3 is 15 amino acids long. CDR3 region: CASRGPELGHYGYTF. The CDR3 DNA is TGTGCCAGTAGAGGTCCAGAATTGGGGCACTATGGCTACACCTTC.

CDR3 protein: CASSEGSGGYRDTQYF. The CDR3 bases are TGTGCCAGCAGTGAAGGGAGCGGGGGCTATAGAGATACGCAGTATTTT. The chain combines TRBV2 with TRBJ2-3, with TRBD2 matching over 8 bases. The germline V gene has CDR1 SNHLY and CDR2 FYNNEI. V trimming: 1 base; J trimming: 5 bases; junction bases outside the gene matches: 8. The CDR3 is made up of 16 amino acids.

This clone was seen a handful of times. V usage is TRBV19 and J usage is TRBJ2-1; D not resolved. The CDR3 covers 15 residues. The germline V gene has CDR1 LNHDA and CDR2 SQIVND (reference sequence). V was pared by 5 bases and J by 0 bases, with 11 bases between. Here the CDR3 reads CASSEMGSSYNEQFF. CDR3 in DNA: TGTGCCAGTAGTGAAATGGGCAGCTCCTACAATGAGCAGTTCTTC.

This chain uses TRBV7-2 with TRBJ2-7; D perhaps matches TRBD1 (6 bases). The CDR3 contains 14 residues. Germline V gives CDR1 SGHTA, CDR2 FQGNSA. V was shortened by 6 bases and J by 2 bases, with 14 bases between the two germline ends. CDR3 in DNA: TGTGCCAGCAGAGTTACAGGGTCCACCTACGAGCAGTACTTC. Translating it yields CASRVTGSTYEQYF.

The gene calls are TRBV7-8 and TRBJ2-3; D gene uncertain. Germline V gene lookup returns CDR1 SGHVS and CDR2 FQNEAQ. Trimming pared 0 bases from V and 2 bases from J, leaving 3 bases between. The CDR3 spans 13 residues. The CDR3 nucleotides are TGTGCCAGCAGCTTAGCCCTCACAGATACGCAGTATTTT. As protein: CASSLALTDTQYF.

The chain recombines TRBV18 with TRBJ1-2, with unresolved D. Trimming stripped 4 bases from V and 4 bases from J, with 16 bases between. This CDR3 is built from 15 residues. From germline, CDR1 is KGHSH and CDR2 LQKENI. Here the CDR3 reads CASSQSMSELYGYTF. The CDR3 coding sequence is TGTGCCAGCTCACAGTCGATGAGCGAACTCTATGGCTACACCTTC.

This clone has more than one count but fewer than ten. V usage is TRBV5-1 and J usage is TRBJ2-3, with D possibly being TRBD1 (5 bases). The germline gives CDR1 SGHRS, CDR2 YFSETQ. The CDR3 is 13 amino acids. V lost 4 bases and J lost 4, with 10 bases in between. The CDR3 is CASSLKGSDTQYF. The CDR3 DNA sequence: TGCGCCAGCAGCCTTAAGGGGTCAGATACGCAGTATTTT.

The chain joins TRBV5-1 to TRBJ1-1, with 10 bases that match TRBD1. Germline CDR1 reads SGHRS; CDR2 reads YFSETQ. The CDR3 sequence is 13 residues long. J gave up 6 bases and V 5 bases, and 4 bases lay outside the gene matches. The CDR3 region has the DNA TGCGCCAGCAGTTCTGGGACAGGGGCTGAAGCTTTCTTT. Translating it yields CASSSGTGAEAFF.

The chain joins TRBV19 to TRBJ2-7; 8 bases align to TRBD1. From germline, CDR1 is LNHDA and CDR2 SQIVND (reference sequence). The V and J ends lost 1 base and 1 base, in that order; junction bases with no gene match: 12. This CDR3 contains 18 residues. This CDR3 is CASSIASGPTGASYEQYF. As DNA, the CDR3 is TGTGCCAGTAGTATAGCCTCTGGACCGACAGGGGCTTCCTACGAGCAGTACTTC.

The chain links TRBV5-1 to TRBJ1-2; 7 bases match TRBD1. This CDR3 is built from 14 residues. In germline, CDR1 is SGHRS, CDR2 YFSETQ. J lost 8 bases, V lost 4 bases, and 11 bases had no gene match. The CDR3 DNA sequence: TGCGCCAGCAGCCCCGACCCGACAGGGCAAGGCTACACCTTC. Translated, it gives CASSPDPTGQGYTF. Variable domain in full (rest from reference TRBV5-1 and TRBJ1-2): KAGVTQTPRYLIKTRGQQVTLSCSPISGHRSVSWYQQTPGQGLQFLFEYFSETQRNKGNFPGRFSGRQFSNSRSEMNVSTLELGDSALYLCASSPDPTGQGYTFGSGTRLTVV.

This clone showed up just once. CDR3 in amino acids: CASSSNAGQLRIVTFF. The CDR3 region has the DNA TGTGCCAGCAGCTCAAATGCGGGGCAGCTGAGGATTGTTACTTTCTTT. The chain is built from TRBV5-5 and TRBJ1-1; D is possibly TRBD1 (5 bases). The germline gives CDR1 SGHKS, CDR2 YYEKEE (reference sequence). Trimming took 3 bases from V and 12 from J, leaving 27 bases between them. The CDR3 has 16 amino acids.

The chain is built from TRBV25-1 and TRBJ2-1; D may be TRBD2 (5 bases). The CDR3 covers 14 residues. Germline V gives CDR1 MGHDK, CDR2 SYGVNS. Trimming shortened V by 6 bases and J by 6 bases, and 15 bases separated the two germline ends. The CDR3 here is CASSPLSGLNEQFF. The CDR3 coding sequence is TGTGCCAGCAGCCCCCTCAGCGGCCTCAATGAGCAGTTCTTC. Complete variable domain (other parts from reference TRBV25-1 and TRBJ2-1): EADIYQTPRYLVIGTGKKITLECSQTMGHDKMYWYQQDPGMELHLIHYSYGVNSTEKGDLSSESTVSRIRTEHFPLTLESARPSHTSQYLCASSPLSGLNEQFFGPGTRLTVL.

V gene TRBV11-2 combines with J gene TRBJ2-2; D might be TRBD2 (5 bases). Per germline, CDR1 SGHAT and CDR2 FQNNGV. Trimming cost V 1 base and J 2 bases, with 11 bases left between them. This CDR3 region has 16 residues. The CDR3 DNA sequence: TGTGCCAGCAGCTTAGTAGGAGCGGTTAACACCGGGGAGCTGTTTTTT. Translated, it gives CASSLVGAVNTGELFF.

The table lists this clone with a count of one. The chain couples TRBV5-4 to TRBJ2-4; D may be TRBD1 (6 bases). CDR1 SGHNT and CDR2 YYREEE come from the germline V gene (reference sequence). The CDR3 is 15 residues long. The ends were cut back, 0 bases at V and 4 bases at J, with 11 bases in the middle. CDR3 amino acids: CASSLEQGRKNIQYF. CDR3 nucleotide sequence: TGTGCCAGCAGCTTGGAGCAGGGGCGGAAAAACATTCAGTACTTC. The full variable domain, with the rest looked up from reference TRBV5-4 and TRBJ2-4, is ETGVTQSPTHLIKTRGQQVTLRCSSQSGHNTVSWYQQALGQGPQFIFQYYREEENGRGNFPPRFSGLQFPNYSSELNVNALELDDSALYLCASSLEQGRKNIQYFGAGTRLSVL.